These T cell receptor beta chains were read from a single sample in a study of T cell repertoires in cytomegalovirus infection. A single record per CDR3 protein comes from TCRdb applying MiXCR to the reads. Among about 830,000 distinct CDR3 sequences listed, over 25% were seen once. No antigens are known for them. The material was cultured CD8+ T cells from PBMCs, obtained from culture after CMV antigen stimulation. These receptors all come from a human donor in good health (CMV status not recorded). Some clones in this sample may be carry-over from other donors' samples. CDR3s include the opening cysteine and the closing phenylalanine or tryptophan. Each record gives: V gene, D gene, J gene, clone size, CDR3 length, CDR3 DNA, CDR3 protein. D genes are given only for firm matches. Size is stated for part of the rows, as once, few or many counts, or as a class when the clone is expanded.

TRBV4-2	.	TRBJ2-1	once	15	TGTGCCAGCAGCCCGGAGGGGGGGCATTCTAATGAGCAGTTCTTC	CASSPEGGHSNEQFF
TRBV7-9	.	TRBJ1-3	.	12	TGTGCCAGCAGCCAGGCTGGAAACACCATATATTTT	CASSQAGNTIYF
TRBV27	TRBD1	TRBJ1-2	few	13	TGTGCCAGCAGTTTCACAGGGGTCGATGGCTACACCTTC	CASSFTGVDGYTF
TRBV27	.	TRBJ2-1	many	13	TGTGCCAGCAGCTTAGGGGGTTCGAATGAGCAGTTCTTC	CASSLGGSNEQFF
TRBV23-1	.	TRBJ2-1	few	14	TGCGCCAGCAGTCCTTACTTGGGGGACAATGAGCAGTTCTTC	CASSPYLGDNEQFF
TRBV5-1	TRBD1	TRBJ2-3	few	13	TGCGCCAGCGAAACAGGGGCCGGAGATACGCAGTATTTT	CASETGAGDTQYF
TRBV10-3	.	TRBJ2-1	once	16	TGTGCCATCAGTGAGTCGACTCTGGGGTCAGGCAATGAGCAGTTCTTC	CAISESTLGSGNEQFF
TRBV12-3/TRBV12-4	.	TRBJ2-3	few	14	.	CASSLEREGNTQYF
TRBV6-7	TRBD1	TRBJ1-5	few	23	TGTGCCAGCAGTACACTGCCTGCGGGACAGCCTCTGCCCGGAGGATATAGCAATCAGCCCCAGCATTTT	CASSTLPAGQPLPGGYSNQPQHF
TRBV27	.	TRBJ2-7	.	16	TGTGCCAGCAGGTTAGCGGCAGGGGCTAATTCCTACGAGCAGTACTTC	CASRLAAGANSYEQYF
TRBV7-9	TRBD2	TRBJ2-3	.	20	TGTGCCAGCAGCCACCCGTCGGGGGGGCAGCTTAAGCGGAGCACAGATACGCAGTATTTT	CASSHPSGGQLKRSTDTQYF